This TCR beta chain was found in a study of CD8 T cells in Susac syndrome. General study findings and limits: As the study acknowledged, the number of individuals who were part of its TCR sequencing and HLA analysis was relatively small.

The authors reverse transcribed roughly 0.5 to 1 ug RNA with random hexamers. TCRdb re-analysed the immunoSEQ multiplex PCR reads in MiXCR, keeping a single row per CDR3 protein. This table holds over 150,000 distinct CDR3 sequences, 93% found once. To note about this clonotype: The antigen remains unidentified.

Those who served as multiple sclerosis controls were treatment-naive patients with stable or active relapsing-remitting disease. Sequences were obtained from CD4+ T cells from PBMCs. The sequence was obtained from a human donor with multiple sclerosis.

The CDR3 loop reads CSVEDPASGYEQYF. In nucleotides, the CDR3 is TGCAGCGTTGAAGATCCCGCTAGCGGCTACGAGCAGTACTTC. The chain uses TRBV29-1 and TRBJ2-7; 7 nucleotides line up with TRBD2. V was pared by 0 bases and J by 3 bases, with 5 bases of the junction left unmatched. The germline gives CDR1 SQVTM, CDR2 ANQGSEA. The CDR3 runs 14 residues.